This T cell receptor (beta chain) was captured by sequencing in a study of T cells after yellow fever vaccination. CDR1 is DFQATT and CDR2 is SNEGSKA in the germline V gene (reference sequence). V was clipped by 3 bases and J by 8 bases; unmatched bases: 8. This CDR3 contains 15 residues. TCRdb processed the 5' RACE reads anew with MiXCR; each CDR3 protein has one entry. The profile shows fewer than 350,000 distinct CDR3 sequences, 8.7% of them singletons. Points from the study as a whole: Few clonotypes appeared in both CD4 and CD8 compartments.

This clonotype was counted a few times. Its specificity is not known. The chain couples TRBV20-1 to TRBJ2-1; TRBD2 matches 12 bases. Sequenced here: PBMCs, sampled on the day of the first yellow fever vaccination. The clonotype was recovered from a man aged 18 to 29 who received the YFV17D yellow fever vaccine. CDR3 nucleotides: TGCAGTGCTAGGGATTGGACTAGCGGGGACTATGAGCAGTTCTTC. Amino acids: CSARDWTSGDYEQFF.